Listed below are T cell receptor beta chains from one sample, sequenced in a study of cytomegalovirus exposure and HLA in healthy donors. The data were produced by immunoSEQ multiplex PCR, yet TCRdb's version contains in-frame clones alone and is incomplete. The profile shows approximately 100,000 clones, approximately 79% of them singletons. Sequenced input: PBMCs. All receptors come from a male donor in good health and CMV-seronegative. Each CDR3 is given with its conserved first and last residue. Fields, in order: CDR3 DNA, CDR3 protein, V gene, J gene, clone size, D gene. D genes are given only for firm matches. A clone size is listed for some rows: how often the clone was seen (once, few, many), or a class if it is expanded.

cdr3_nt: TGTGCCAGTAGTGTTAGCGGACTAGCGGGTAATTGGGATACGCAGTATTTT; cdr3_aa: CASSVSGLAGNWDTQYF; v_call: TRBV19; j_call: TRBJ2-3; clone_size: NA; d_call: TRBD2
cdr3_nt: TGTGCCAGCAGCCAAGACAGGGGGGACACCGGGGAGCTGTTTTTT; cdr3_aa: CASSQDRGDTGELFF; v_call: TRBV27; j_call: TRBJ2-2; clone_size: once; d_call: TRBD1
cdr3_nt: TGTGCCAGCAGTTCCCTTAAAAACACCGGGGAGCTGTTTTTT; cdr3_aa: CASSSLKNTGELFF; v_call: TRBV6-6; j_call: TRBJ2-2; clone_size: NA; d_call: NA
cdr3_nt: TGTGCCATCAGTGACCCCGGGGGTAGGGTAACCTACGAGCAGTACTTC; cdr3_aa: CAISDPGGRVTYEQYF; v_call: TRBV10-3; j_call: TRBJ2-7; clone_size: NA; d_call: NA
cdr3_nt: TGTGCCAGCAGCTTAGGGACTGAGAGCAATCAGCCCCAGCATTTT; cdr3_aa: CASSLGTESNQPQHF; v_call: TRBV11-3; j_call: TRBJ1-5; clone_size: NA; d_call: NA
cdr3_nt: TGTGCCACCAGCAGGGACAGTATGAACACTGAAGCTTTCTTT; cdr3_aa: CATSRDSMNTEAFF; v_call: TRBV15; j_call: TRBJ1-1; clone_size: NA; d_call: NA
cdr3_nt: TGTGCCAGCAGTTTACCTTTGACAGGGGCCTATAATTCACCCCTCCACTTT; cdr3_aa: CASSLPLTGAYNSPLHF; v_call: TRBV28; j_call: TRBJ1-6; clone_size: few; d_call: TRBD1
cdr3_nt: TGTGCCAGCAGGGGCGGGAGTTATACCTACAATGAGCAGTTCTTC; cdr3_aa: CASRGGSYTYNEQFF; v_call: TRBV27; j_call: TRBJ2-1; clone_size: once; d_call: TRBD2
cdr3_nt: TGTGCCAGTAAGGAACAGGCGACTCTCACCGGGGAGCTGTTTTTT; cdr3_aa: CASKEQATLTGELFF; v_call: TRBV19; j_call: TRBJ2-2; clone_size: NA; d_call: NA
cdr3_nt: TGTGCCAGCAGCCCGACAGCAACTAATGAAAAACTGTTTTTT; cdr3_aa: CASSPTATNEKLFF; v_call: TRBV5-4; j_call: TRBJ1-4; clone_size: NA; d_call: NA
cdr3_nt: TGTGCCATCAAGTCGAGTCTACACTATGGCTACACCTTC; cdr3_aa: CAIKSSLHYGYTF; v_call: TRBV10-3; j_call: TRBJ1-2; clone_size: NA; d_call: NA
cdr3_nt: TGTGCCAGCAGTTTCCTCCGGGACAGGGGGCCCCACGAGCAGTACTTC; cdr3_aa: CASSFLRDRGPHEQYF; v_call: TRBV27; j_call: TRBJ2-7; clone_size: few; d_call: TRBD1
cdr3_nt: TGTGCCAGCAGCTTGGACAGCAGCAATCAGCCCCAGCATTTT; cdr3_aa: CASSLDSSNQPQHF; v_call: TRBV5-4; j_call: TRBJ1-5; clone_size: NA; d_call: NA
cdr3_nt: TGCGCCAGCAGCCCAGGGGTCCAAGAGACCCAGTACTTC; cdr3_aa: CASSPGVQETQYF; v_call: TRBV5-1; j_call: TRBJ2-5; clone_size: NA; d_call: NA
cdr3_nt: TGTGCCAGCAGCTCAGACATCCGCAATGAGCAGTTCTTC; cdr3_aa: CASSSDIRNEQFF; v_call: TRBV9; j_call: TRBJ2-1; clone_size: NA; d_call: NA
cdr3_nt: TGTGCCAGTAGTGGCAGGGGGGACCGCGAGCAGTACTTC; cdr3_aa: CASSGRGDREQYF; v_call: TRBV19; j_call: TRBJ2-7; clone_size: NA; d_call: NA
cdr3_nt: TGTGCCAGCAGCTTGGACGGGAGTAGCACAGATACGCAGTATTTT; cdr3_aa: CASSLDGSSTDTQYF; v_call: TRBV5-4; j_call: TRBJ2-3; clone_size: once; d_call: NA
cdr3_nt: TGCGCCAGCAGCTTGGCGGCTAGCGGGAGTCGAGAGACCCAGTACTTC; cdr3_aa: CASSLAASGSRETQYF; v_call: TRBV5-1; j_call: TRBJ2-5; clone_size: NA; d_call: TRBD2
cdr3_nt: TGTGCCAGCAGTTCGGGACTAGCGGGGCAAGAGACCCAGTACTTC; cdr3_aa: CASSSGLAGQETQYF; v_call: TRBV6-6; j_call: TRBJ2-5; clone_size: once; d_call: TRBD2
cdr3_nt: TGTGCCAGCAGTGGACAGGGAGTGGTGCAGACCCAGTACTTC; cdr3_aa: CASSGQGVVQTQYF; v_call: TRBV6-1; j_call: TRBJ2-5; clone_size: NA; d_call: TRBD1
cdr3_nt: TGTGCCAGCAGTGAACTTCTGGCGGGAGTAGGTAATGAGCAGTTCTTC; cdr3_aa: CASSELLAGVGNEQFF; v_call: TRBV2; j_call: TRBJ2-1; clone_size: NA; d_call: TRBD2
cdr3_nt: TGTGCCAGCAGCCCAATTGGGCTAGCGGGAGCTGAGCAGTACTTC; cdr3_aa: CASSPIGLAGAEQYF; v_call: TRBV7-2; j_call: TRBJ2-5; clone_size: NA; d_call: TRBD2
cdr3_nt: TGTGCCTGGAGTGTAATGTCGGCGGGCTATGGCTACACCTTC; cdr3_aa: CAWSVMSAGYGYTF; v_call: TRBV30; j_call: TRBJ1-2; clone_size: NA; d_call: NA
cdr3_nt: TGTGCCAGCAGCTTGTGGAGACAGGGGATTACTGGCTACACCTTC; cdr3_aa: CASSLWRQGITGYTF; v_call: TRBV5-4; j_call: TRBJ1-2; clone_size: once; d_call: TRBD1
cdr3_nt: TGTGCCAGCAGCGGGGGGACTCCGCATGAGCAGTTCTTC; cdr3_aa: CASSGGTPHEQFF; v_call: TRBV9; j_call: TRBJ2-1; clone_size: NA; d_call: NA
cdr3_nt: TGTGCCAGCAGCGGACCAGGGGGCACTTACACTGAAGCTTTCTTT; cdr3_aa: CASSGPGGTYTEAFF; v_call: TRBV9; j_call: TRBJ1-1; clone_size: NA; d_call: TRBD1
cdr3_nt: TGTGCCAGCAGCCCCCCGAGGGCGAACACTGAAGCTTTCTTT; cdr3_aa: CASSPPRANTEAFF; v_call: TRBV11-1; j_call: TRBJ1-1; clone_size: NA; d_call: NA
cdr3_nt: TGCGCCAGCAGCCAAGCCCCCAGCGTTGATGAGCAGTTCTTC; cdr3_aa: CASSQAPSVDEQFF; v_call: TRBV4-1; j_call: TRBJ2-1; clone_size: NA; d_call: NA
cdr3_nt: TGTGCCAGCAGCTTAGCTAGGCGGATAGATCCCACAAACATTCAGTACTTC; cdr3_aa: CASSLARRIDPTNIQYF; v_call: TRBV7-8; j_call: TRBJ2-4; clone_size: NA; d_call: NA
cdr3_nt: TGTGCCAGTAGCCCCAGGACAGGGTCGACGAGAACCCAGTACTTC; cdr3_aa: CASSPRTGSTRTQYF; v_call: TRBV19; j_call: TRBJ2-5; clone_size: few; d_call: TRBD1
cdr3_nt: TGTGCCAGTAGTATGGGGACAGGGGGTGGATACGAGCAGTACTTC; cdr3_aa: CASSMGTGGGYEQYF; v_call: TRBV19; j_call: TRBJ2-7; clone_size: NA; d_call: TRBD1
cdr3_nt: TGTGCCAGCTCACCACTGCCTAGCGGGAGCACAGATACGCAGTATTTT; cdr3_aa: CASSPLPSGSTDTQYF; v_call: TRBV18; j_call: TRBJ2-3; clone_size: few; d_call: TRBD2
cdr3_nt: TGTGCCAGCAGTCCCGGGACAGGGGGACGATTCACCTACGAGCAGTACTTC; cdr3_aa: CASSPGTGGRFTYEQYF; v_call: TRBV28; j_call: TRBJ2-7; clone_size: NA; d_call: TRBD1
cdr3_nt: TGTGCCAGCAGCGCGACAGGGTACTATGGCTACACCTTC; cdr3_aa: CASSATGYYGYTF; v_call: TRBV9; j_call: TRBJ1-2; clone_size: NA; d_call: TRBD1
cdr3_nt: TGTGCCAGTTCAAGGGGGGGGTCGAACACTGAAGCTTTCTTT; cdr3_aa: CASSRGGSNTEAFF; v_call: TRBV11-2; j_call: TRBJ1-1; clone_size: once; d_call: NA
cdr3_nt: TGTGCCAGCCTGCTAGCGGGAGGGCCAAGGACAGATACGCAGTATTTT; cdr3_aa: CASLLAGGPRTDTQYF; v_call: TRBV5-4; j_call: TRBJ2-3; clone_size: NA; d_call: TRBD2
cdr3_nt: TGTGCCAGCAGCCCATTAGTCGGGAGTGGGTACGAGCAGTACTTC; cdr3_aa: CASSPLVGSGYEQYF; v_call: TRBV7-9; j_call: TRBJ2-7; clone_size: NA; d_call: NA
cdr3_nt: TGCGCCAGCAGAACCGGACAGGGAACTAATGAAAAACTGTTTTTT; cdr3_aa: CASRTGQGTNEKLFF; v_call: TRBV5-1; j_call: TRBJ1-4; clone_size: NA; d_call: TRBD1
cdr3_nt: TGTGCCAGCAGGGTTGGGACACCAATTCGGGGTGAAGCTTTCTTT; cdr3_aa: CASRVGTPIRGEAFF; v_call: TRBV25-1; j_call: TRBJ1-1; clone_size: NA; d_call: NA
cdr3_nt: TGTGCCAGCAGTGGTAGCTACGAGCAGTACTTC; cdr3_aa: CASSGSYEQYF; v_call: TRBV6-1; j_call: TRBJ2-7; clone_size: NA; d_call: NA
cdr3_nt: TGTGCCAGCAGTCTCGGACAGGGGGAGGTCTATGGCTACACCTTC; cdr3_aa: CASSLGQGEVYGYTF; v_call: TRBV27; j_call: TRBJ1-2; clone_size: once; d_call: TRBD1
cdr3_nt: TGTGCCAGCAGAGACAGGGGTCCGGGAAACACCATATATTTT; cdr3_aa: CASRDRGPGNTIYF; v_call: TRBV6-1; j_call: TRBJ1-3; clone_size: NA; d_call: TRBD1
cdr3_nt: TGTGCCTGGAGCATCGGGACAGGGTACGGCTACACCTTC; cdr3_aa: CAWSIGTGYGYTF; v_call: TRBV30; j_call: TRBJ1-2; clone_size: once; d_call: TRBD1
cdr3_nt: TGTGCCAGCGAACCGGGACAGGGGGGTATCACCGGGGAGCTGTTTTTT; cdr3_aa: CASEPGQGGITGELFF; v_call: TRBV6-4; j_call: TRBJ2-2; clone_size: NA; d_call: TRBD1
cdr3_nt: TGTGCCAGCTATGGGGGGGGGCAGTATCAGCCCCAGCATTTT; cdr3_aa: CASYGGGQYQPQHF; v_call: TRBV28; j_call: TRBJ1-5; clone_size: few; d_call: NA
cdr3_nt: TGTGCCAGCAGGTACAGGGGCGGAACCTACGAGCAGTACTTC; cdr3_aa: CASRYRGGTYEQYF; v_call: TRBV28; j_call: TRBJ2-7; clone_size: NA; d_call: TRBD1
cdr3_nt: TGTGCCAGCAGTTTTCATAGCGGAGGAAGGAGCTCCTACGAGCAGTACTTC; cdr3_aa: CASSFHSGGRSSYEQYF; v_call: TRBV27; j_call: TRBJ2-7; clone_size: NA; d_call: NA
cdr3_nt: TGTGCCAGCAGTTACCCGACTAGCGGGAAGGAGACCCAGTACTTC; cdr3_aa: CASSYPTSGKETQYF; v_call: TRBV6-6; j_call: TRBJ2-5; clone_size: NA; d_call: TRBD2
cdr3_nt: TGTGCCAGCAGCCAAGGCTTGGGCCTGGGGGCCGACGAGCAGTACTTC; cdr3_aa: CASSQGLGLGADEQYF; v_call: TRBV14; j_call: TRBJ2-7; clone_size: NA; d_call: NA
cdr3_nt: TGTGCCAGCAGCGCGTCAGGGACCGGGGAGCTGTTTTTT; cdr3_aa: CASSASGTGELFF; v_call: TRBV9; j_call: TRBJ2-2; clone_size: once; d_call: NA
cdr3_nt: TGTGCCACCTGGGGGGGGGCGAACACCGGGGAGCTGTTTTTT; cdr3_aa: CATWGGANTGELFF; v_call: TRBV27; j_call: TRBJ2-2; clone_size: NA; d_call: TRBD2
cdr3_nt: TGTGCCAGCAGCGACGGGACAGGGAGAAACATGAACACTGAAGCTTTCTTT; cdr3_aa: CASSDGTGRNMNTEAFF; v_call: TRBV25-1; j_call: TRBJ1-1; clone_size: few; d_call: TRBD1
cdr3_nt: TGCAGCGCCCGAGGACAGGGCAACGGCGAGCAGTACTTC; cdr3_aa: CSARGQGNGEQYF; v_call: TRBV29-1; j_call: TRBJ2-7; clone_size: NA; d_call: TRBD1
cdr3_nt: TGTGCCAGCAGCGTAGGAGGGGGGGTTGGCGAGACCCAGTACTTC; cdr3_aa: CASSVGGGVGETQYF; v_call: TRBV9; j_call: TRBJ2-5; clone_size: once; d_call: NA
cdr3_nt: TGCAGCGTCGACTTGGATACGCAGTATTTT; cdr3_aa: CSVDLDTQYF; v_call: TRBV29-1; j_call: TRBJ2-3; clone_size: NA; d_call: NA